This T cell receptor (beta chain) was retrieved from a study of blood T cell repertoires in COVID-19 (TCRdb year 2020). A note on the overall study: The collaborator samples originated in the United States, Italy and Spain and spanned the acute and convalescent phases of COVID-19. The prospective study material was composed of cDNA or gDNA derived from T cells, B-cell-depleted T cells, or PBMCs. Deeply sampled blood TCRbeta repertoires from subjects exposed to, actively infected with, or recovered from COVID-19 were included in the dataset. The repertoires were made available in a free public database intended to serve as a resource for research on the immune response to SARS-CoV-2. The samples were drawn from the first 160 participants of the ongoing ImmuneRACE study and from over 950 subjects provided by 6 global collaborators. A de-identified subject ID, COVID-19 status, age in years and sex were almost always included in the sample metadata. Where available, HLA class I and class II types were taken from metadata supplied by the sample provider and were not determined by assay-based typing.

Another Seattle source contributed samples from volunteer blood donors who had recovered from COVID-19. Each collaborating institution followed its own protocols to collect whole blood in K2EDTA tubes. For TCRbeta analysis, collaborators shipped samples as frozen whole blood, isolated PBMCs, or DNA extracted from either of those sample types. As regards this clone: This clone's antigen is unknown. It has no much larger one-base neighbor in the sample; base qualities were not kept.

The CDR3 covers 14 residues, taking in both the cysteine and the phenylalanine. Here the CDR3 DNA is all that survives: 42 bases in frame from base 1. Reading the germline V gene gives CDR1 SGHRS and CDR2 YFSETQ. V loses 0 bases of germline sequence and J loses 6 bases, and the interval between the two ends is 13 bases. The full study reports these points: The quantity of clinical and demographic metadata differed by source and by participant and was supplied without curation.

TCRbeta CDR3 regions were amplified from genomic DNA using the immunoSEQ Assay, a bias-controlled multiplex PCR. The original methods were these. Within the assay, amplification of reference gene primers was used to estimate how many nucleated cells each sample contained. Sequence reads were collapsed and filtered to measure the absolute abundance of every unique TCRbeta CDR3 rearrangement. Productive Simpson clonality was computed per sample as the square root of Simpson's diversity index over productive rearrangements. Entries here come from immuneACCESS through TCRdb and include only in-frame sequences with V and J called. Some clones fail to appear in such tables; in the studies checked, an unresolved V gene covers under half of the shortfall, and the cause of the remainder is unknown. The D gene and trimming were derived from the DNA, and the V and J assignments and clone size from that table. The table for this sample lists under 300,000 clones; around 90% of them were counted only once. The ten largest clones take up just under 0.95% of the sample.

Sequenced material: peripheral blood. The chain is assembled from TRBV5-1 and TRBJ2-7, with no D gene named confidently. The clonotype was recovered from a woman in her thirties or forties who had recovered from COVID-19. The sequenced DNA is TGCGCCAGCAGCTTGGGGTCAGGTGGCCGCGAGCAGTACTTC. The translation is CASSLGSGGREQYF.